One and the same sample provided the 2 T cell receptor beta chains below, sequenced in a study of T cell responses to AZD1222 COVID-19 vaccine. Here immunoSEQ multiplex PCR was the method, and the copy in TCRdb shows in-frame clones only, minus some. Of under 100,000 clones listed, roughly 84% are singletons. The input for sequencing was peripheral blood, taken on day 0 of AZD1222 vaccination. These receptors came from an adult in good health.

V usage is TRBV13 and J usage is TRBJ1-3, with D unclear. CDR1 PRHDT and CDR2 FYEKMQ come from the germline V gene (reference sequence). V dropped 0 bases and J dropped 1 base, with 10 bases sitting between them. This CDR3 region has 16 residues. CDR3 bases: TGTGCCAGCAGCTTAGGCCGGGGAGATTCTGGAAACACCATATATTTT. Translated: CASSLGRGDSGNTIYF.

The gene calls are TRBV30 and TRBJ1-5; 10 bases fit TRBD1. The CDR3 spans 15 residues. Germline V gene data show CDR1 as GTSNPN and CDR2 as SVGIG (reference sequence). V shed 3 bases, J shed 9 bases, and the junction held 11 bases outside the gene matches. CDR3 region: CAWSIRGQGSLPQHF. DNA of the CDR3: TGTGCCTGGAGCATCCGGGGACAGGGGTCCCTGCCCCAGCATTTT.